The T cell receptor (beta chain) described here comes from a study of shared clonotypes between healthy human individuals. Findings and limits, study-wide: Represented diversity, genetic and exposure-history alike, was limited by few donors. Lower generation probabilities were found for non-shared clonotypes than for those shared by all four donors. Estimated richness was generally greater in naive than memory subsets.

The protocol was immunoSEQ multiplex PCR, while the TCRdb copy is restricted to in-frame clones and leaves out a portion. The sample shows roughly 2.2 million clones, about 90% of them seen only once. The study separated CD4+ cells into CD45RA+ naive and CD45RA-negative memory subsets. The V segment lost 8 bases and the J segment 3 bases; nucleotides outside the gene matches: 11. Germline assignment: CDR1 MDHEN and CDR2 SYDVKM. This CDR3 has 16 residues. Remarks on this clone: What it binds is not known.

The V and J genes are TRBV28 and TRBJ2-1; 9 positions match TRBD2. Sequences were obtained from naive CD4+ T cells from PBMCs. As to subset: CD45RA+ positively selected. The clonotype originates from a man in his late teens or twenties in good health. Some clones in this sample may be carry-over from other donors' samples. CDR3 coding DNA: TGTGCCAGCGGGTCTAGACTAGCGGTAAACTACAATGAGCAGTTCTTC. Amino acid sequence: CASGSRLAVNYNEQFF.